A selection of T cell receptor beta chains follows, all from one sample in a study of T cell responses to AZD1222 COVID-19 vaccine. TCRdb's table, derived via immunoSEQ multiplex PCR, lists solely in-frame clones and lacks some. This sample has about 140,000 clones; roughly 90% occur once, and the top ten carry roughly 1.7%. The sample consisted of peripheral blood, taken 28 days after the second AZD1222 dose. These receptors were taken from an adult who received the AZD1222 COVID-19 vaccine. The CDR3 runs from the conserved cysteine through the conserved F or W. The D gene is left open where the match is weak. The size entry is marked missing in some rows and otherwise reads once, few, many or a size class.

clone_size j_call d_call v_call cdr3_aa cdr3_nt
NA TRBJ1-4 NA TRBV3-1/TRBV3-2 CPWAGSVFF TGTCCCTGGGCGGGGTCCGTGTTTTTT
NA TRBJ2-3 NA TRBV5-1 CASSSAGTMNTQYF TGCGCCAGCAGCTCCGCCGGGACAATGAATACGCAGTATTTT
NA TRBJ1-1 TRBD1 TRBV3-1/TRBV3-2 CASSHTDRENTEAFF TGTGCCAGCAGCCACACTGACAGGGAAAACACTGAAGCTTTCTTT
NA TRBJ2-7 TRBD2 TRBV6-5 CASLRREDTYEQYF TGTGCCAGCCTAAGGCGGGAGGATACCTACGAGCAGTACTTC
NA TRBJ2-3 NA TRBV6-5 CASRWTVADTQYF TGTGCCAGCAGATGGACAGTGGCAGATACGCAGTATTTT
NA TRBJ1-5 NA TRBV6-5 CASSRTATQPQHF TGTGCCAGCAGCCGGACAGCGACCCAGCCCCAGCATTTT
once TRBJ2-3 TRBD1 TRBV28 CASSTPETGVTDTQYF TGTGCCAGCAGCACCCCCGAGACAGGGGTGACAGATACGCAGTATTTT
NA TRBJ2-1 TRBD2 TRBV27 CASSSRTSGSQNEQFF TGTGCCAGCAGTTCACGCACTAGCGGGAGTCAAAATGAGCAGTTCTTC
NA TRBJ1-2 NA TRBV6-5 CASSRTATDGYTF TGTGCCAGCAGTAGAACAGCCACCGATGGCTACACCTTC
NA TRBJ2-7 NA TRBV3-1/TRBV3-2 CASSPSELSSYEQYF TGTGCCAGCAGCCCTAGCGAGCTGAGCTCCTACGAGCAGTACTTC
NA TRBJ1-1 TRBD1 TRBV9 CASSGSGGIVNTEAFF TGTGCCAGCAGCGGGTCAGGGGGAATAGTGAACACTGAAGCTTTCTTT
NA TRBJ1-1 NA TRBV12-5 CASGLNQNTEAFF TGTGCTAGTGGTTTGAACCAGAACACTGAAGCTTTCTTT
once TRBJ1-2 TRBD1 TRBV9 CASSVGGTGTNYGYTF TGTGCCAGCAGCGTAGGGGGGACAGGGACGAACTATGGCTACACCTTC
NA TRBJ2-1 TRBD2 TRBV30 CAWKGLAGLNEQFF TGTGCCTGGAAAGGACTAGCGGGGTTAAATGAGCAGTTCTTC
few TRBJ2-3 NA TRBV5-1 CASNYRDSGTDTQYF TGCGCCAGCAATTACAGGGATTCGGGCACAGATACGCAGTATTTT
NA TRBJ2-1 TRBD2 TRBV7-2 CASSYSGSESYNEQFF TGTGCCAGCAGCTATAGCGGGAGCGAGTCCTACAATGAGCAGTTCTTC
NA TRBJ2-6 NA TRBV6-5 CASSPGGSGANVLTF TGTGCCAGCAGTCCCGGGGGTTCTGGGGCCAACGTCCTGACTTTC
NA TRBJ2-2 TRBD2 TRBV28 CASSFYLAGARGELFF TGTGCCAGCAGTTTTTATCTAGCGGGAGCTCGAGGGGAGCTGTTTTTT
NA TRBJ1-5 TRBD1 TRBV5-1 CASSITGTGNQPQHF TGCGCCAGCAGCATAACCGGGACAGGGAATCAGCCCCAGCATTTT
once TRBJ1-3 NA TRBV30 CAWSVVSGNTIYF TGTGCCTGGAGTGTGGTTTCTGGAAACACCATATATTTT
few TRBJ2-7 NA TRBV6-5 CASSYSKRVGEQYF TGTGCCAGCAGTTACTCGAAGCGGGTCGGCGAGCAGTACTTC
NA TRBJ1-4 NA TRBV5-1 CASSLEGAGHRGKLFF TGCGCCAGCAGCTTGGAAGGAGCGGGACACCGGGGAAAACTGTTTTTT
NA TRBJ1-3 TRBD1 TRBV28 CASSNGPGQGAGGNTIYF TGTGCCAGCAGTAATGGCCCGGGACAGGGGGCAGGAGGAAACACCATATATTTT
NA TRBJ2-1 NA TRBV7-8 CASSLGNQGLGNEQFF TGTGCCAGCAGCTTAGGGAACCAGGGGTTGGGCAATGAGCAGTTCTTC
NA TRBJ2-7 TRBD1 TRBV7-2 CASSFQGGLDEQYF TGTGCCAGCAGCTTTCAAGGGGGCCTCGACGAGCAGTACTTC
NA TRBJ2-1 NA TRBV24-1 CATSDLLEVEQFF TGTGCCACCAGTGATTTACTGGAAGTTGAGCAGTTCTTC
NA TRBJ2-3 TRBD1 TRBV19 CASTLTGGELRQYF TGTGCCAGTACCCTGACAGGGGGCGAGCTCAGGCAGTATTTT
once TRBJ2-1 NA TRBV5-1 CASSLVAGAYNEQFF TGCGCCAGCAGCTTGGTGGCAGGGGCCTACAATGAGCAGTTCTTC
NA TRBJ2-5 NA TRBV7-2 CASSLDFTGNRAQYF TGTGCCAGCAGCTTAGATTTTACAGGGAACAGGGCCCAGTACTTC
NA TRBJ2-2 NA TRBV10-2 CASSGAVGANTGELFF TGCGCCAGCAGTGGAGCAGTCGGCGCGAACACCGGGGAGCTGTTTTTT
NA TRBJ1-5 NA TRBV24-1 CATLNQPQHF TGTGCCACCTTAAATCAGCCCCAGCATTTT
NA TRBJ2-2 NA TRBV28 CASMKPNTGELFF TGTGCCAGCATGAAGCCTAACACCGGGGAGCTGTTTTTT
NA TRBJ1-6 NA TRBV27 CASSFGPPWRDSPLHF TGTGCCAGCAGTTTCGGGCCCCCTTGGAGGGATTCACCCCTCCACTTT
once TRBJ1-1 NA TRBV19 CASSRSRTEAFF TGTGCCAGTAGTCGGTCCCGGACTGAAGCTTTCTTT
NA TRBJ2-1 TRBD1 TRBV5-1 CASSFSETGGQQFF TGCGCCAGCAGCTTTTCCGAGACAGGGGGTCAGCAGTTCTTC
NA TRBJ1-5 NA TRBV7-8 CASSLGGQISNQPQHF TGTGCCAGCAGCTTAGGAGGTCAGATTAGCAATCAGCCCCAGCATTTT
once TRBJ2-3 NA TRBV7-8 CASSPRWGASTDTQYF TGTGCCAGCAGCCCACGTTGGGGGGCCAGCACAGATACGCAGTATTTT
NA TRBJ2-7 NA TRBV6-5 CASSYLGREQYF TGTGCCAGCAGTTACTTGGGGCGCGAGCAGTACTTC
NA TRBJ2-2 NA TRBV30 CAWSVGTQGTGELFF TGTGCCTGGAGCGTAGGGACTCAGGGCACCGGGGAGCTGTTTTTT
few TRBJ1-3 TRBD1 TRBV7-9 CASSFDRAGNTIYF TGTGCCAGCAGCTTCGACAGGGCCGGAAACACCATATATTTT
NA TRBJ1-2 TRBD1 TRBV19 CASHPAATGGRGYTF TGTGCCAGTCACCCCGCGGCGACAGGGGGAAGAGGCTACACCTTC
NA TRBJ2-5 NA TRBV7-3 CASSPLPGGPSTQYF TGTGCCAGCAGCCCCCTCCCGGGGGGCCCATCAACTCAGTACTTC
few TRBJ2-2 NA TRBV7-9 CASPLLKRTNTGELFF TGTGCCAGCCCCCTGCTGAAGCGGACGAACACCGGGGAGCTGTTTTTT
NA TRBJ1-3 NA TRBV5-1 CASSYGQSPLPGNTIYF TGCGCCAGCAGCTATGGACAGTCTCCTCTCCCTGGAAACACCATATATTTT
NA TRBJ1-3 NA TRBV6-5 CASSYLRGSFGNTIYF TGTGCCAGCAGTTACCTACGGGGAAGCTTTGGAAACACCATATATTTT
NA TRBJ1-6 NA TRBV7-2 CASSLESRDPLHF TGTGCCAGCAGCTTAGAATCCAGAGATCCCCTCCACTTT
NA TRBJ2-5 TRBD1 TRBV19 CASSISGTGVQETQYF TGTGCCAGTAGTATTTCCGGGACAGGGGTACAGGAGACCCAGTACTTC
NA TRBJ1-1 NA TRBV10-3 CAIAPGRTNTEAFF TGTGCCATCGCTCCGGGCCGAACGAACACTGAAGCTTTCTTT
NA TRBJ2-1 NA TRBV11-2 CASSLGAPGNNEQFF TGTGCCAGCAGCTTAGGGGCACCGGGAAACAATGAGCAGTTCTTC
NA TRBJ2-1 TRBD1 TRBV4-2 CASSIRDRDPNEQFF TGTGCCAGCAGCATCCGGGACAGGGACCCCAATGAGCAGTTCTTC
few TRBJ1-2 NA TRBV5-5 CASSRGGESFGYTF TGTGCCAGCAGCAGAGGCGGGGAGTCCTTTGGCTACACCTTC
NA TRBJ2-7 NA TRBV6-5 CASGVAIPEQYF TGTGCCAGCGGAGTGGCGATACCCGAGCAGTACTTC
NA TRBJ1-6 NA TRBV7-9 CASSPRENSPLHF TGTGCTTCGAGCCCCAGGGAGAATTCACCCCTCCACTTT
NA TRBJ1-1 TRBD1 TRBV6-2/TRBV6-3 CASSYPRGLTAEAFF TGTGCCAGCAGTTACCCGAGGGGGCTGACTGCTGAAGCTTTCTTT
once TRBJ2-2 TRBD2 TRBV27 CASSPMGLAGAGELFF TGTGCCAGCAGTCCAATGGGACTAGCGGGAGCCGGGGAGCTGTTTTTT
few TRBJ1-1 NA TRBV28 CASSFSVRPTEAFF TGTGCCAGCAGTTTTTCGGTCAGGCCCACTGAAGCTTTCTTT
NA TRBJ1-5 NA TRBV10-3 CAISAGENQPQHF TGTGCCATCAGTGCCGGGGAAAATCAGCCCCAGCATTTT
few TRBJ1-2 NA TRBV27 CASNHSPRGGYTF TGTGCCAGCAATCACAGCCCGAGGGGTGGCTACACCTTC
NA TRBJ1-6 TRBD1 TRBV5-4 CASSSGGTAALNSPLHF TGTGCCAGCAGCTCTGGTGGGACAGCAGCCTTAAATTCACCCCTCCACTTT
NA TRBJ2-5 NA TRBV5-4 CASSTNREETQYF TGTGCCAGCAGCACCAACAGGGAAGAGACCCAGTACTTC